These 22 T cell receptor beta chains were all obtained from the same sample, sequenced in a study of blood T cell repertoires in COVID-19. The table came from immunoSEQ multiplex PCR; TCRdb's copy has only in-frame clones and leaves some out. The sample holds about 220,000 clones, 65% to 90% seen once. Material: peripheral blood. The receptor set was obtained from a man aged 35 to 55 who had recovered from COVID-19.

This chain uses TRBV5-5 with TRBJ2-5; 7 positions match TRBD2. Germline V gene data show CDR1 as SGHKS and CDR2 as YYEKEE (reference sequence). The CDR3 spans 13 residues. After removal of 5 bases from V and 3 bases from J, the junction contained 4 bases not matched to a gene. The DNA of the CDR3 is TGTGCCAGCAGATCCGCGGGGGAAGAGACCCAGTACTTC. This sequence encodes CASRSAGEETQYF.

The rearrangement links TRBV5-1 to TRBJ2-3; 10 bases are shared with TRBD1. The CDR3 totals 15 residues. Trimming removed 4 bases from V and 5 bases from J; junction bases left unmatched: 7. Germline V gene data show CDR1 as SGHRS and CDR2 as YFSETQ. The CDR3 sequence: CASSGQGGRGDTQYF. For the CDR3, the DNA is TGCGCCAGCAGCGGACAGGGGGGGCGAGGAGATACGCAGTATTTT.

The chain recombines TRBV27 with TRBJ1-6, with 7 bases identical to TRBD1. The junction had 16 bases not matched to a gene; V was cut back by 4 bases and J by 7 bases. The CDR3 is made up of 18 amino acids. Germline lookup yields CDR1 MNHEY and CDR2 SMNVEV (reference sequence). DNA for the CDR3: TGTGCCAGCAGTTCACGAGACAGGGTACGAGAAATAAATTCACCCCTCCACTTT. Its translation: CASSSRDRVREINSPLHF.

The chain recombines TRBV5-1 with TRBJ2-5, with D perhaps TRBD1 (6 bases). The germline V gene has CDR1 SGHRS and CDR2 YFSETQ. Trimming pared 0 bases from V and 2 bases from J, leaving 11 bases between. This CDR3 region has 15 residues. The CDR3 DNA reads TGCGCCAGCAGCTTGGTTGGACAGTATCAAGAGACCCAGTACTTC. This gives the protein CASSLVGQYQETQYF.

This clone was seen a single time. The chain uses TRBV6-5 and TRBJ2-1; 7 bases map to TRBD2. This CDR3 is 14 amino acids long. Germline V gene lookup returns CDR1 MNHEY and CDR2 SVGAGI. The ends lost 1 base at V and 6 bases at J; junction bases unmatched: 3. This CDR3 is CASSYWGEGNEQFF. The CDR3 nucleotides read TGTGCCAGCAGTTACTGGGGGGAGGGCAATGAGCAGTTCTTC.

This chain connects TRBV5-4 to TRBJ2-3, with TRBD2 as a possible D gene (6 bases). Germline CDR1 reads SGHNT; CDR2 reads YYREEE (reference sequence). V was clipped by 4 bases and J by 7 bases, with 16 bases between them. There are 14 residues in the CDR3. This CDR3 reads CASSVQTGGNTQYF. In nucleotides, the CDR3 is TGTGCCAGCAGCGTCCAGACGGGCGGGAATACGCAGTATTTT.

The chain combines TRBV7-9 with TRBJ2-5, with no clear D. The CDR3 has 14 amino acids. Trimming left V 1 base short and J 1 base short, with 7 bases between. Germline V CDR1 and CDR2: SEHNR, FQNEAQ (reference sequence). CDR3 nucleotides: TGTGCCAGCAGCTTAGTGCCTACCCAAGAGACCCAGTACTTC. Translation gives CASSLVPTQETQYF.

The chain links TRBV30 to TRBJ1-5, with a possible D match to TRBD1 (6 bases). The CDR3 contains 13 residues. Deletions cut 7 bases from V and 0 bases from J, with 10 bases between. CDR1 is GTSNPN, CDR2 SVGIG, per germline (reference sequence). The CDR3: CASQGHSNQPQHF. The CDR3 DNA follows: TGTGCCTCACAGGGCCATAGCAATCAGCCCCAGCATTTT. The full variable domain, completed using reference TRBV30 and TRBJ1-5, is SQTIHQWPATLVQPVGSPLSLECTVEGTSNPNLYWYRQAAGRGLQLLFYSVGIGQISSEVPQNLSASRPQDRQFILSSKKLLLSDSGFYLCASQGHSNQPQHFGDGTRLSIL.

This clone was observed a few times. The CDR3 bases are TGTGCCTGGAGTGAAGGGGGTAGCTATGGCTACACCTTC. This translates into CAWSEGGSYGYTF. The J gene is TRBJ1-2, the V gene TRBV30, with D possibly being TRBD1 (6 bases). The V end lost 1 base, the J end lost 4 bases, and 10 bases lay between the germline ends. Germline values: CDR1 GTSNPN, CDR2 SVGIG (reference sequence). The CDR3 runs to 13 residues.

The chain couples TRBV5-1 to TRBJ2-6, with 7 bases lining up with TRBD1. With 0 bases clipped from V and 2 bases from J, the junction kept 5 bases outside the gene matches. This CDR3 region has 17 residues. The germline V gene encodes CDR1 SGHRS and CDR2 YFSETQ. The CDR3 loop reads CASSLAMGQTGANVLTF. DNA of the CDR3: TGCGCCAGCAGCTTGGCCATGGGACAGACTGGGGCCAACGTCCTGACTTTC.

The chain joins TRBV7-2 to TRBJ2-7; 9 bases fit TRBD2. V shed 5 bases, J shed 4 bases, and the junction held 12 bases outside the gene matches. The length of the CDR3 is 16 residues. The germline gives CDR1 SGHTA, CDR2 FQGNSA. CDR3: CASSALSGSGTYEQYF. The CDR3 DNA follows: TGTGCCAGCAGCGCCCTTAGCGGGAGTGGGACGTACGAGCAGTACTTC.

V and J are TRBV4-1 and TRBJ2-1; 11 bases are a match to TRBD1. This CDR3 region has 14 residues. Per the germline V gene, CDR1 is MGHRA and CDR2 is YSYEKL. J lost 8 bases, V lost 4 bases, and 4 bases had no gene match. This CDR3 is CASSRRTGGDEQFF. The CDR3 bases are TGCGCCAGCAGCCGAAGGACAGGGGGCGATGAGCAGTTCTTC.

The chain's CDR3 is CASGLTYQPQHF. DNA of the CDR3: TGTGCTAGTGGTTTGACATATCAGCCCCAGCATTTT. The V call is TRBV12-5, the J call TRBJ1-5; D remains unclear. There are 12 residues in the CDR3. The germline V gene has CDR1 LGHNT and CDR2 FRNRAP. Trimming took off 2 bases at V and 5 bases at J, with 4 bases between the two ends.

The chain is built from TRBV5-1 and TRBJ2-3; D is possibly TRBD2 (5 bases). Trimming shortened V by 4 bases and J by 4 bases, and 16 bases separated the two germline ends. This CDR3 contains 15 residues. Germline V gives CDR1 SGHRS, CDR2 YFSETQ. The CDR3 DNA is TGCGCCAGCAGCCGGGAACCTACCATGGCAGATACGCAGTATTTT. As protein: CASSREPTMADTQYF. Based on the CDR3 plus reference TRBV5-1 and TRBJ2-3, the full variable domain is KAGVTQTPRYLIKTRGQQVTLSCSPISGHRSVSWYQQTPGQGLQFLFEYFSETQRNKGNFPGRFSGRQFSNSRSEMNVSTLELGDSALYLCASSREPTMADTQYFGPGTRLTVL.

The gene calls are TRBV10-3 and TRBJ1-2; TRBD1 might be the D (5 bases). Germline CDR1 reads ENHRY; CDR2 reads SYGVKD. The CDR3 sequence is 12 residues long. The V end lost 0 bases, the J end lost 6 bases, and 5 bases lay between the germline ends. CDR3 in amino acids: CAISESRDGYTF. The CDR3 nucleotides read TGTGCCATCAGTGAGTCCAGGGATGGCTACACCTTC.

Concerning this clone itself: A junction boundary mismatches the germline segment, possibly from a read error. Here the CDR3 reads CASSPTIGQRSRESQYF. The CDR3 DNA sequence: TGTGCCAGTAGTCCTACCATCGGACAGAGATCAAGAGAGTCCCAGTACTTC. This sequence joins TRBV19 and TRBJ2-5, with D maybe TRBD1 (6 bases). The CDR3 totals 17 residues. The V gene's germline CDR1 is LNHDA and CDR2 SQIVND (reference sequence).

The chain carries TRBV7-2 and TRBJ2-7, with TRBD1 matching over 8 bases. Germline loops: CDR1 SGHTA, CDR2 FQGNSA. V lost 5 bases, J lost 4 bases, and 10 bases stayed unmatched. This CDR3 contains 15 residues. The CDR3 DNA reads TGTGCCAGCAGCCCAAGAGACAGGGGAAGTTACGAGCAGTACTTC. It encodes CASSPRDRGSYEQYF.

The chain carries TRBV27 and TRBJ2-7; TRBD1 agrees at 8 bases. With V trimmed by 5 bases and J by 4 bases, 13 bases remained unmatched. There are 16 residues in the CDR3. Germline CDR1 MNHEY, CDR2 SMNVEV (reference sequence). For the CDR3, the DNA is TGTGCCAGCAGTCCTTCGACAGGGGATACCTTTTACGAGCAGTACTTC. Translated, it gives CASSPSTGDTFYEQYF.

The chain employs TRBV10-3 and TRBJ1-1; tentative D call: TRBD1 (6 bases). Trimming removed 2 bases from V and 3 bases from J, with 10 bases in between. Germline-derived CDR1 and CDR2 are ENHRY and SYGVKD. This CDR3 spans 14 amino acids. The chain's CDR3 is CAISEGRGYTEAFF. In DNA, the CDR3 is TGTGCCATCAGTGAGGGCAGGGGATACACTGAAGCTTTCTTT.

The chain uses TRBV5-1 and TRBJ1-3; no clear D. Germline CDR1 and CDR2: SGHRS and YFSETQ. There are 16 residues in the CDR3. Trimming cost V 4 bases and J 0 bases, with 14 bases left between them. The CDR3 nucleotides read TGCGCCAGCAGCACCAAAACGGACTTCTCTGGAAACACCATATATTTT. It specifies CASSTKTDFSGNTIYF. The whole variable domain, filled in from reference TRBV5-1 and TRBJ1-3, reads KAGVTQTPRYLIKTRGQQVTLSCSPISGHRSVSWYQQTPGQGLQFLFEYFSETQRNKGNFPGRFSGRQFSNSRSEMNVSTLELGDSALYLCASSTKTDFSGNTIYFGEGSWLTVV.

CDR3 coding DNA: TGCAGCACCGGCGGGCAGGGGCTGGACAATGAGCAGTTCTTC. Translation: CSTGGQGLDNEQFF. The rearrangement links TRBV29-1 to TRBJ2-1; D is possibly TRBD1 (6 bases). Germline CDR1 and CDR2: SQVTM and ANQGSEA. The CDR3 contains 14 residues. V was clipped by 8 bases and J by 5 bases, with 19 bases between them.

The CDR3 region has the DNA TGTGCCAGCAGTTACTCGACGGTCGGCGGGGGGGCTCATACGCAGTATTTT. It specifies CASSYSTVGGGAHTQYF. This sequence joins TRBV6-2 or TRBV6-3 and TRBJ2-3; 9 bases are shared with TRBD2. This CDR3 is built from 17 residues. The germline V gene encodes CDR1 MNHEY and CDR2 SVGEGT. V lost 0 bases and J lost 7; bases outside the gene matches: 11.